This T cell receptor beta chain was retrieved from a study of vaccination effects on CD4 cells after COVID-19. Using immunoSEQ multiplex PCR, the repertoire was profiled, and TCRdb retains in-frame clones only, with some absent. The sample records about 64,000 clones, under 80% being singletons. With roughly nine days of culture completed, CD4+ T cells were isolated. It was between March and December 2020 that the person had a SARS-CoV-2 infection confirmed by PCR. On this clone: What it recognizes is unknown.

The study, taken as a whole, reports: After vaccination, at late timepoints, clones induced by infection and by vaccine contracted markedly. There were few convalescent patients in the study and no early post-infection timepoints.

Sequencing was performed on CD4+ T cells from PBMCs cultured without peptide, taken before COVID-19 vaccination. This clonotype was sampled from a human donor who had a prior SARS-CoV-2 infection.

As DNA, the CDR3 is TGTGCCAGCAGCCTCGACAGGGACGCTGAAGCTTTCTTT. The encoded protein is CASSLDRDAEAFF. This sequence joins TRBV7-9 and TRBJ1-1; 7 nucleotides align to TRBD1. Unmatched junction bases numbered 6, after V lost 5 bases and J lost 6 bases. Germline CDR1 and CDR2: SEHNR and FQNEAQ (reference sequence). This CDR3 region has 13 residues.